The T cell receptor (beta chain) under discussion was sequenced for a study of CD8+CD57+ T cells in acquired aplastic anemia. Across the study: Quantities of DNA derived from sorted CD4+ and CD8+ cells averaged 3.2 ug.

The study, taken as a whole, reports: Patients and controls turned out to have 25 to 30 CD8+ CDR3 sequences in common. Simpson's diversity of CD8+ cells was not significantly different in patients compared with controls.

The V end lost 5 bases, the J end lost 0 bases, and 15 bases lay between the germline ends. The CDR3 runs to 16 residues. Germline CDR1 and CDR2: SGHTA and FQGNSA. Points on this clonotype: The target antigen is unknown.

For CDR3 and TCR beta VDJ profiling, genomic DNA was the template used. One entry per CDR3 protein, called by TCRdb with MiXCR from the reads. The profile covers under 200,000 distinct CDR3 sequences, with 50% to 75% appearing a single time and 40% to 55% taken by the ten largest. The sequence was obtained from a human donor with severe aplastic anemia or a healthy control (not recorded which). J is TRBJ2-3 and V is TRBV7-2; D tentatively reads TRBD1 or TRBD2 (5 bases each). Sequencing used sorted CD4+, CD8+, or CD8+CD57+ T cells (not recorded which) from PBMCs. DNA for the CDR3: TGTGCCAGCAGCCTAGGGACCCATCAAAGCACAGATACGCAGTATTTT. Its protein product is CASSLGTHQSTDTQYF.